These T cell receptor beta chains were read from a single sample in a study of cytomegalovirus exposure and HLA in healthy donors. The assay was immunoSEQ multiplex PCR, and TCRdb's table has in-frame clones only and misses some. This sample's table reports approximately 120,000 clones. The sequenced material came from PBMCs. These TCRs come from a man in his thirties or forties in good health and CMV-seronegative. Both conserved end residues are part of each CDR3. The D gene is left open where the match is weak. Only part of the rows carry a size: once, few, many, or a class if the clone is expanded.

d_call,v_call,clone_size,j_call,cdr3_nt,cdr3_aa
.,TRBV4-3,.,TRBJ1-5,TGCGCCAGCAGCCAAGATCACGCAGGTCGCAATCAGCCCCAGCATTTT,CASSQDHAGRNQPQHF
.,TRBV5-8,medium-sized,TRBJ1-5,TGTGCCAGCAGCAAAGGACAGAGTACCAATCAGCCCCAGCATTTT,CASSKGQSTNQPQHF
.,TRBV4-1,.,TRBJ2-5,TGCGCCAGCAGCCAGGAGGGACTCCTTGGAGAGACCCAGTACTTC,CASSQEGLLGETQYF
.,TRBV18,.,TRBJ2-1,TGTGCCAGCTCCCTTGGACTCAATGAGCAGTTCTTC,CASSLGLNEQFF
.,TRBV28,.,TRBJ1-6,TGTGCCAGCACCCTTTCACTCGTCCGGTCACCCCTCCACTTT,CASTLSLVRSPLHF
.,TRBV7-2,.,TRBJ2-1,TGTGCCAGCAGCGCGGGGGACAGGCCTTCTCACAATGAGCAGTTCTTC,CASSAGDRPSHNEQFF
TRBD2,TRBV30,.,TRBJ2-7,TGTGCCTGGAGTGCCGGGACTAGCGGGAGTAGGTCCTACGAGCAGTACTTC,CAWSAGTSGSRSYEQYF
.,TRBV16,.,TRBJ2-3,TGTGCCAGCAGCCTTGGACTCCTCACAGATACGCAGTATTTT,CASSLGLLTDTQYF
.,TRBV7-6,.,TRBJ2-3,TGTGCCAGCAGCCCCTTCCGGGCAGGGAGCACAGATACGCAGTATTTT,CASSPFRAGSTDTQYF
TRBD1,TRBV7-9,.,TRBJ2-7,TGTGCCAGCAGCTTAGCGGAGGGACAGGCCCTTTCCTACGAGCAGTACTTC,CASSLAEGQALSYEQYF
TRBD2,TRBV7-9,.,TRBJ2-7,TGTGCCAGCAGCTTTGGTCTAGCGGCTCTCCAGCAGTACTTC,CASSFGLAALQQYF
TRBD2,TRBV5-1,.,TRBJ2-7,TGCGCCAGCAGCTTGGGGAGCGGGGTTTCCTACGAGCAGTACTTC,CASSLGSGVSYEQYF
.,TRBV5-6,.,TRBJ2-7,TGTGCCAGCAGCTTTCGTGCCGTCGGGGTTATCTCCTACGAGCAGTACTTC,CASSFRAVGVISYEQYF
.,TRBV7-8,.,TRBJ2-7,TGTGCCAGCAGCTTAGGTCGATACGAGCAGTACTTC,CASSLGRYEQYF
.,TRBV7-8,.,TRBJ2-7,TGTGCCAGCAGCTTAGCAATCGCGTTCCCCTACGAGCAGTACTTC,CASSLAIAFPYEQYF